This T cell receptor beta chain was identified during a study of tumor T cells in aggressive B-cell lymphoma. The sample holds a few counts of this clone. Being one base from a much bigger clone, this may be a read error. Within the sample, other DNA sequences also encode this same CDR3. The germline V gene has CDR1 MNHEY and CDR2 SVGAGI. The CDR3 covers 13 residues. The repertoire was sequenced with immunoSEQ multiplex PCR; TCRdb's copy has only in-frame clones and lacks some. This sample yields thousands of clones, of which 70% to 85% are seen a single time; 6.5% to 9% belongs to the top ten. This TCR was sampled from an adult with diffuse large B cell lymphoma. Sample: tumor tissue. The rearrangement uses TRBV6-5 and TRBJ1-2; no reliable D call. The CDR3 DNA follows: TGTGCCACCAGTACGGGTTCCTTCTATGGCTACACCTTC. Its protein is CATSTGSFYGYTF.